The 3 T cell receptor beta chains reported below all come from one sample, sequenced in a study of PD-1 blockade in classical Hodgkin lymphoma. The time point here: cycle 4 day 1 (C4D1), after 5 to 7 weeks of nivolumab. All patients experienced relapse after autologous stem cell transplantation, and brentuximab vedotin exposure was variable. Thawed PBMCs were the source of CD4+ T cells, purified by magnetic negative selection. The assay was immunoSEQ multiplex PCR, and TCRdb's table has in-frame clones only and misses some. The data contain nearly 20,000 clones, around four fifths of them singletons. Sequencing used CD4+ T cells from blood, obtained before the fourth cycle of nivolumab. The receptor source for this set is a human donor with classical Hodgkin lymphoma.

The genes are TRBV7-9 and TRBJ1-1; TRBD1 is a possible D gene (6 bases). CDR3 length: 13 residues. Germline V gene lookup returns CDR1 SEHNR and CDR2 FQNEAQ (reference sequence). V lost 1 base and J lost 10, with 13 bases in between. The chain's CDR3 is CASSLGGGEVAFF. CDR3 DNA sequence: TGTGCCAGCAGCTTAGGTGGGGGCGAGGTAGCTTTCTTT.

This chain joins TRBV2 and TRBJ1-3, with unresolved D. Deletions cut 4 bases from V and 0 bases from J, with 10 bases between. The CDR3 is made up of 15 amino acids. Germline-derived CDR1 and CDR2 are SNHLY and FYNNEI. This chain's CDR3 is CASSVVRSSGNTIYF. In nucleotides, the CDR3 is TGTGCCAGCAGTGTGGTCCGGAGCTCTGGAAACACCATATATTTT.

On this clone itself: Other DNA sequences from this sample encode an identical CDR3 as well. The rearrangement uses TRBV5-1 and TRBJ2-3; TRBD2 matches 7 bases. The CDR3 has 14 amino acids. V was pared by 0 bases and J by 5 bases, with 3 bases of the junction left unmatched. Germline lookup yields CDR1 SGHRS and CDR2 YFSETQ. As DNA, the CDR3 is TGCGCCAGCAGCTTGGAATTAGCGGGAGATACGCAGTATTTT. The encoded protein is CASSLELAGDTQYF.